This entry describes one TCR beta chain. Its binding antigen is unknown. The sample holds no much larger clone one base away, and base qualities are not on file. For TCR Vbeta sequencing, memory CD4+ T cells were sorted ex vivo from the peripheral blood of both healthy controls and narcolepsy patients. The V and J ends are trimmed by 4 bases and 8 bases, leaving 17 bases between them. For CDR1 and CDR2, the germline V gene lists SNHLY and FYNNEI. The CDR3 has 14 amino acids, counting the end cysteine and phenylalanine. The read is trimmed to its CDR3 DNA, 42 bases read in frame from base 1. Receptors were amplified or captured by the immunoSEQ multiplex PCR assay. TCRdb's version of the immuneACCESS table is confined to in-frame rearrangements and falls short of the full clone set. An unresolved V gene accounts for under half of the shortfall where checked; the remainder is of unknown origin. For this sample the table gives some 34,000 clones, of which almost 90% were detected only once. The ten largest clonotypes hold around 1.2% of the sample.

This specimen belongs to a study of T cells in narcolepsy listed by TCRdb under 2018. Study-wide context: Healthy control donors were enrolled in the study alongside patients who had narcolepsy type 1 or type 2 (NT1, NT2). To look for autoreactive T cells in narcolepsy patients that target self-antigens of hypocretin neurons (hypocretin, TRIB2), the study used TCR Vbeta sequencing to follow clonotypes in blood and CSF. Results and caveats for the whole study, not just this receptor: Autoreactive clonotypes were reported to be detected serially in the blood of the same patients and of different patients, but not in the blood of healthy controls. Patients and controls had comparable numbers of sequenced blood memory CD4+ clonotypes, averaging about 40,000 and 33,000, respectively. Certain blood memory CD4+ repertoires from patients and controls had no sequences that matched autoreactive T cell clones. Plots comparing CSF and blood CD4+ T cell clonotypes from the same patient highlighted HCRT-specific and TRIB2-specific autoreactive clonotypes.

The source material was CD45RA- memory CD4+ T cells from PBMCs. In light of the paper, this sample's cell subset or site label describes: memory T cells sorted ex vivo from peripheral blood. This receptor was obtained from a human donor with narcolepsy. Recombination connected TRBV2 to TRBJ1-2; D gene: possibly TRBD1, on 6 matching bases. Read as DNA, the sequence is TGTGCCAGCAGTGCCATCGACGGGGGGCGAGGCTACACCTTC. It specifies CASSAIDGGRGYTF.